The present T cell receptor (beta chain) was sequenced within a study of shared clonotypes between healthy human individuals. Concerning this clone itself: No antigen is known for it. The same CDR3 arises from other DNA sequences in this sample as well.

This CDR3 is built from 14 residues. Unmatched junction bases numbered 4, after V lost 4 bases and J lost 4 bases. Germline CDR1 is SGHRS and CDR2 is YFSETQ. In the original analysis: ImmunoSEQ output lacked quality scores and full-length reads, limiting matched filtering. Some clones are missing from TCRdb's copy, which holds only in-frame ones; the method was immunoSEQ multiplex PCR. V, J and clone size reflect that table, while D and trimming were determined from the DNA. The table lists about 1.1 million clones, approximately 80% of them singletons. Study results and caveats: Non-shared clonotypes showed lower generation probabilities than clonotypes common to all four donors.

Sequenced input: memory CD4+ T cells from PBMCs. Noted subset: CD45RA-negative fraction. The chain uses TRBV5-1 and TRBJ2-1, with TRBD1 matching over 8 bases. This receptor was obtained from a man younger than 35 in good health. Some clones in this sample may be carry-over from other donors' samples. Written as DNA, the CDR3 is TGCGCCAGCAGCGCGGACAGGGATTACAATGAGCAGTTCTTC. The encoded protein is CASSADRDYNEQFF.